This T cell receptor (beta chain) emerged from a study of siplizumab effects on memory and regulatory T cells. Between the trimmed V and J ends, which lost 5 bases and 1 base, there was a span of 10 bases. Germline V lookup: CDR1 SGHRS, CDR2 YFSETQ. This CDR3 comprises 13 residues. The repertoire was sequenced with immunoSEQ multiplex PCR; TCRdb's copy has only in-frame clones and lacks some. The sample lists approximately 100,000 clones; around 94% were seen once. This receptor was taken from a human donor in good health. The chain uses TRBV5-1 and TRBJ2-7, with D uncertain. The sequenced sample was Tregs sorted from blood. The chain's CDR3 is CASRGSTSYEQYF. The CDR3 coding sequence is TGCGCCAGCAGGGGAAGCACATCCTACGAGCAGTACTTC.